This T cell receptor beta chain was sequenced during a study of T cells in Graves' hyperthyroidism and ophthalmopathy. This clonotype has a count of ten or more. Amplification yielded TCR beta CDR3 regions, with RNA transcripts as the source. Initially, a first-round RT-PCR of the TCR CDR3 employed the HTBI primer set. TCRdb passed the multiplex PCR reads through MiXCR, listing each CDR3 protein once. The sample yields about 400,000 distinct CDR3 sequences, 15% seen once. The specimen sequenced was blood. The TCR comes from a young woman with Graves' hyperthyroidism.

CDR3 region: CASSGSTESYEQYF. CDR3 nucleotide sequence: TGTGCCAGCAGTGGATCGACGGAATCCTACGAGCAGTACTTC. The chain recombines TRBV28 with TRBJ2-7; the D is unclear. V shed 5 bases and J shed 1 base, with 12 bases lying between them. The CDR3 is 14 amino acids. CDR1 and CDR2 from the germline V gene are MDHEN and SYDVKM.